The TCR beta chain under discussion was sequenced for a study of cytomegalovirus exposure and HLA in healthy donors. The study's findings and limits: An analysis that came later showed most CMV-associated TCR beta chains appearing HLA-restricted. The availability of immune exposure information extended only to CMV serostatus.

PCR involved 60 Vbeta and 13 Jbeta primers. Using immunoSEQ multiplex PCR, the repertoire was profiled, and TCRdb retains in-frame clones only, with some absent. This table has around 150,000 clones, more than 80% appearing once. From germline, CDR1 is SGHNT and CDR2 YYREEE (reference sequence). V was clipped by 4 bases and J by 8 bases; unmatched bases: 7. The CDR3 sequence is 15 residues long. Remarks on this clone: Its antigen is unknown.

The sequence derives from a woman aged 18-29 years in good health and CMV-seronegative. The chain joins TRBV5-4 to TRBJ2-3, with 13 bases matching TRBD2. Material: PBMCs. DNA of the CDR3: TGTGCCAGCAGCCCACTAGCGGGAGGGCCAGGTACGCAGTATTTT. Translating it yields CASSPLAGGPGTQYF.